The source of this TCR beta chain is a study of Ad26.COV2.S vaccination and SARS-CoV-2 variants. Study outcomes and limitations: Vaccine and placebo recipients had similar non-spike TCR breadth. Among vaccine recipients, spike-specific TCR breadth exceeded that of placebo recipients. Quantification of TCR breadth and depth may have yielded underestimates of total T cell responses. Reportedly, after vaccination the spike-specific CD8+ and CD4+ T cell responses displayed substantial breadth.

This clone was observed a single time. Its antigen is currently unknown. Profiling relied on immunoSEQ multiplex PCR, and the TCRdb table lists in-frame clones only, not all of them. Of 300,000 to 400,000 clones in the sample, around 92% were seen once. CDR3 length equals 14 residues. V was shortened by 5 bases and J by 2 bases, with 10 bases between the two germline ends. Germline CDR1 MNHEY, CDR2 SVGAGI. The sample consisted of peripheral blood, taken after recovery from COVID-19. The TCR originated in a human donor who had recovered from COVID-19. The chain uses TRBV6-5 and TRBJ1-3, with a weak D call TRBD1 (5 bases). The CDR3 DNA reads TGTGCCAGCAGTCCAGCAGGGACTGGAAACACCATATATTTT. This encodes CASSPAGTGNTIYF.